This TCR beta chain is from a study of identical twins. The study, taken as a whole, reports: The degree of excess twin sharing was weaker in beta out-of-frame sequences. Within twin pairs, the out-of-frame alpha sequences they shared showed excess low generation probability. Fewer insertions were carried by abundant cord blood beta clonotypes, but none was seen in memory repertoires.

A word on this clonotype: Its cognate antigen is unknown.

MiXCR, run by TCRdb on the 5' RACE reads, gives a single entry per CDR3 protein. Of approximately 220,000 distinct CDR3 sequences in the sample, under 10% were seen once. The same specimen was also included in a second study, on yellow fever vaccine responses in identical twins.

Material: memory (CD45RO+) T cells sorted from blood. The receptor comes from a woman under 30 in good health.

The CDR3 here is CASRLTGYGYTF. As DNA, the CDR3 is TGTGCCAGCAGACTGACGGGCTATGGCTACACCTTC. V and J are TRBV28 and TRBJ1-2; no clear D gene. The length of the CDR3 is 12 residues. V was clipped by 6 bases and J by 4 bases, with 9 bases between them. CDR1 is MDHEN, CDR2 SYDVKM, per germline.